Following are 25 T cell receptor beta chains from one sample sequenced in a study of T cells in Graves' hyperthyroidism and ophthalmopathy. From RNA transcripts, TCR beta CDR3 regions were amplified. HTBI primers were employed in a first-round RT-PCR of the TCR CDR3. TCRdb itself ran the multiplex PCR reads through MiXCR, one entry per CDR3 protein. This sample has 350,000 to 400,000 distinct CDR3 sequences; 19% occur once, and the top ten carry about 3.7%. The sequencing input was blood. These receptors were obtained from a woman younger than 30 with Graves' hyperthyroidism.

This clonotype was observed a handful of times. This chain joins TRBV30 and TRBJ2-7; D tentatively fits TRBD1 or TRBD2 (5 bases each). Germline CDR1 is GTSNPN and CDR2 is SVGIG (reference sequence). The CDR3 is made up of 11 amino acids. Trimming left V 6 bases short and J 4 bases short, with 10 bases between. The CDR3 region is CACRDPYEQYF. CDR3 DNA sequence: TGTGCCTGCCGGGACCCGTACGAGCAGTACTTC.

In its sample, this clonotype was seen a few times. This sequence joins TRBV7-3 and TRBJ2-7; TRBD2 matches at 8 bases. The CDR3 totals 15 residues. CDR1 SGHTA and CDR2 FQGTGA come from the germline V gene. The V gene end was trimmed by 5 bases and the J gene end by 2 bases; junction bases not matched to a gene: 8. This chain's CDR3 is CASSPGGAFPYEQYF. The CDR3 region has the DNA TGTGCCAGCAGCCCCGGGGGGGCCTTCCCCTACGAGCAGTACTTC.

The table lists this clonotype with many counts. The chain couples TRBV29-1 to TRBJ2-7; 13 bases agree with TRBD2. The V gene end was trimmed by 3 bases and the J gene end by 6 bases; junction bases not matched to a gene: 14. The CDR3 runs to 17 residues. Germline V CDR1 and CDR2: SQVTM, ANQGSEA. CDR3 region: CSVDGTSGTSGTGEQYF. The CDR3 region has the DNA TGCAGCGTTGACGGGACTAGCGGGACGAGCGGTACTGGCGAGCAGTACTTC.

This clonotype was detected many times. The chain is built from TRBV15 and TRBJ1-1; D ambiguous. Germline V gene sequence: CDR1 LNHNV, CDR2 YYDKDF (reference sequence). The ends were cut back, 0 bases at V and 1 base at J, with 18 bases in the middle. There are 18 residues in the CDR3. The CDR3 protein is CATSRDRTLGRGNTEAFF. CDR3 coding DNA: TGTGCCACCAGCAGAGATAGGACGTTAGGGCGGGGGAACACTGAAGCTTTCTTT.

A remark on this clonotype: This could be a read error, since a much larger clone is one nucleotide away. This rearrangement joins TRBV20-1 to TRBJ2-7; maybe TRBD1 (6 bases). Germline values: CDR1 DFQATT, CDR2 SNEGSKA (reference sequence). The length of the CDR3 is 12 residues. V was pared by 3 bases and J by 3 bases, with 9 bases between. The CDR3 nucleotides are TGCAGTGCTAGGGACAGAGACTACGAGCAGTACTTC. Protein sequence: CSARDRDYEQYF.

This clonotype occurred many times. The chain carries TRBV12-3 or TRBV12-4 and TRBJ1-1; weak D call: TRBD1 (6 bases). Trimming cost V 6 bases and J 10 bases, with 15 bases left between them. The CDR3 runs to 12 residues. DNA for the CDR3: TGTGCCAGCAGCCGTAAACAGGGTTCAGCTTTCTTT. It translates to CASSRKQGSAFF.

This clonotype was seen many times. This chain joins TRBV12-3 or TRBV12-4 and TRBJ2-2, with 14 bases matching TRBD2. J was trimmed by 0 bases and V by 6 bases; bases with no gene match: 6. This CDR3 comprises 18 residues. The CDR3 sequence is CASRTGTSGGTNTGELFF. CDR3 coding DNA: TGTGCCAGCAGAACAGGGACTAGCGGGGGAACGAACACCGGGGAGCTGTTTTTT.

This clonotype was counted ten times or more. The CDR3 DNA follows: TGCAGTGCTCCGACAGGGTCTCTTGGCTACACCTTC. It encodes CSAPTGSLGYTF. The chain couples TRBV20-1 to TRBJ1-2; 7 nucleotides line up with TRBD1. V shed 5 bases and J 7 bases; nucleotides not matched to a gene: 7. Germline assignment: CDR1 DFQATT and CDR2 SNEGSKA (reference sequence). The CDR3 has 12 residues.

The rearrangement joins TRBV9 to TRBJ2-7; D remains unclear. V shed 4 bases and J shed 4 bases, with 15 bases lying between them. This CDR3 region has 14 residues. Per the germline V gene, CDR1 is SGDLS and CDR2 is YYNGEE. The CDR3 DNA follows: TGTGCCAGCAGCCCCCGACTTGGCCGGTACGAGCAGTACTTC. Translating it yields CASSPRLGRYEQYF.

Many counts were recorded for this clonotype. The genes are TRBV13 and TRBJ2-5, with D perhaps being TRBD1 or TRBD2 (6 bases each). The CDR3 has 17 residues. In germline, CDR1 is PRHDT, CDR2 FYEKMQ (reference sequence). The germline V and J ends were trimmed by 5 bases and 2 bases, with 21 bases remaining between them. The CDR3 is CASSEQQGLHGQETQYF. The CDR3 DNA reads TGTGCCAGCAGCGAGCAACAGGGACTGCACGGACAAGAGACCCAGTACTTC.

This clonotype was recorded at least ten times. The V call is TRBV12-3 or TRBV12-4, the J call TRBJ1-2, with D tentatively TRBD1 (5 bases). V lost 4 bases and J 0 bases, leaving 12 bases between the germline ends. The CDR3 runs 15 residues. DNA for the CDR3: TGTGCCAGCAGTTCGGGGCCCGGGGCTAACTATGGCTACACCTTC. Translated: CASSSGPGANYGYTF.

V gene TRBV10-3 combines with J gene TRBJ2-1; tentative D call: TRBD2 (5 bases). This CDR3 region has 17 residues. Germline CDR1 is ENHRY and CDR2 is SYGVKD. V was clipped by 6 bases and J by 8 bases, with 26 bases between them. Here the CDR3 DNA reads TGTGCCATCAGCCCCGGACTCCCAAGCAGTATTACAGATGAGCAGTTCTTC. Translating it yields CAISPGLPSSITDEQFF.

J is TRBJ2-2 and V is TRBV12-3 or TRBV12-4, with TRBD1 identical over 10 bases. The junction had 4 bases not matched to a gene; V was cut back by 5 bases and J by 7 bases. CDR3 length: 14 amino acids. This chain's CDR3 is CASSLTGGGGELFF. The DNA for the CDR3 is TGTGCCAGCAGTCTGACAGGGGGCGGCGGGGAGCTGTTTTTT.

On this clonotype: This clone may be a read error of a much larger clone one base away. This chain joins TRBV5-1 and TRBJ2-5; no firm D call. There are 14 residues in the CDR3. Germline CDR1 and CDR2: SGHRS and YFSETQ. The CDR3 reads CASSPFVGQETEYF. As DNA, the CDR3 is TGCGCCAGCAGCCCCTTCGTCGGTCAAGAGACCGAGTACTTC. Variable domain in full (rest from reference TRBV5-1 and TRBJ2-5): KAGVTQTPRYLIKTRGQQVTLSCSPISGHRSVSWYQQTPGQGLQFLFEYFSETQRNKGNFPGRFSGRQFSNSRSEMNVSTLELGDSALYLCASSPFVGQETEYFGPGTRLLVL.

This clonotype was found many times. V gene TRBV12-3 or TRBV12-4 combines with J gene TRBJ1-5; D remains unclear. The CDR3 contains 14 residues. V was clipped by 1 base and J by 9 bases, with 13 bases between them. CDR3 sequence (DNA): TGTGCCAGCAGTTTAGGTGTGGGTGGAAGGCCCCAGCATTTT. Translated, it gives CASSLGVGGRPQHF.

This clonotype was picked up many times. The chain employs TRBV6-1 and TRBJ2-7, with a tentative D call TRBD1 (6 bases). The germline V and J ends were trimmed by 4 bases and 1 base, with 11 bases remaining between them. Germline assignment: CDR1 MNHNS and CDR2 SASEGT. The CDR3 has 14 amino acids. CDR3 in amino acids: CASSVGRGSYEQYF. DNA of the CDR3: TGTGCCAGCAGTGTGGGCAGGGGTTCCTACGAGCAGTACTTC.

This chain uses TRBV20-1 with TRBJ2-7; D gene ambiguous. CDR1 is DFQATT and CDR2 is SNEGSKA in the germline V gene (reference sequence). This CDR3 contains 13 residues. Trimming removed 0 bases from V and 4 bases from J, with 10 bases in between. In nucleotides, the CDR3 is TGCAGTGCTAGAGATTTAAGGCCGTACGAGCAGTACTTC. Translation gives CSARDLRPYEQYF.

In its sample, this clonotype was seen many times. The chain has TRBV12-3 or TRBV12-4 and TRBJ2-7; TRBD1 or TRBD2 may be the D gene (5 bases each). The CDR3 extends over 13 amino acids. Trimming shortened V by 7 bases and J by 5 bases, and 15 bases separated the two germline ends. The CDR3 coding sequence is TGTGCCAGCATTTTTGGGCCGGGGCACGAGCAGTACTTC. This encodes CASIFGPGHEQYF.

This clonotype has only a few counts. The rearrangement joins TRBV10-2 to TRBJ1-5; 7 bases map to TRBD1. This CDR3 region has 13 residues. Germline CDR1 and CDR2: WSHSY and SAAADI. The ends lost 7 bases at V and 6 bases at J; junction bases unmatched: 6. CDR3 nucleotide sequence: TGCGCCAGCACCACAGGGGAGCGTCAGCCCCAGCATTTT. Protein product: CASTTGERQPQHF.

This clonotype appeared many times. The chain combines TRBV9 with TRBJ1-1, with D perhaps matching TRBD1 (6 bases). Between the trimmed V and J ends, which lost 7 bases and 0 bases, there was a span of 10 bases. The CDR3 spans 13 residues. Germline V gene data show CDR1 as SGDLS and CDR2 as YYNGEE. Written as DNA, the CDR3 is TGTGCCAGCTCCAGGGGCATGAACACTGAAGCTTTCTTT. It translates to CASSRGMNTEAFF.

This clonotype was detected ten times or more. The chain is built from TRBV29-1 and TRBJ1-2; unclear D gene. The V gene's germline CDR1 is SQVTM and CDR2 ANQGSEA. Deletions cut 7 bases from V and 8 bases from J, with 17 bases between. The CDR3 is 12 residues long. CDR3 nucleotides: TGCAGCGGGGAATCGGCTAAAGAAGGCTACACCTTC. It specifies CSGESAKEGYTF.

V usage is TRBV6-1 and J usage is TRBJ1-5; a weak D match, TRBD1 (6 bases). CDR3 length: 15 residues. V was clipped by 8 bases and J by 2 bases, with 16 bases between them. CDR1 is MNHNS, CDR2 SASEGT, per germline. The CDR3 reads CASGMDSEGNQPQHF. CDR3 nucleotides: TGTGCCAGCGGAATGGACAGCGAGGGCAATCAGCCCCAGCATTTT.

The chain carries TRBV18 and TRBJ1-2, with unresolved D. Germline assignment: CDR1 KGHSH and CDR2 LQKENI. Trimming pared 4 bases from V and 4 bases from J, leaving 16 bases between. CDR3 length: 15 residues. CDR3 in amino acids: CASSHLDVGRYGYTF. CDR3 DNA sequence: TGTGCCAGCTCACACCTCGACGTGGGCCGCTATGGCTACACCTTC.

This clonotype was detected ten times or more. The chain is built from TRBV5-1 and TRBJ2-5, with 7 nucleotides matching TRBD1. The CDR3 is made up of 14 amino acids. Germline loops: CDR1 SGHRS, CDR2 YFSETQ. The J segment lost 4 bases and the V segment lost 4 bases, leaving 7 bases of the junction unmatched. The CDR3 region is CASSRQGPPETQYF. CDR3 sequence (DNA): TGCGCCAGCAGCCGACAGGGCCCCCCAGAGACCCAGTACTTC.

At least ten counts were recorded for this clonotype. The chain recombines TRBV24-1 with TRBJ2-2; 11 bases map to TRBD1. With 7 bases clipped from V and 4 bases from J, the junction kept 4 bases outside the gene matches. Germline V gene lookup returns CDR1 KGHDR and CDR2 SFDVKD. The CDR3 sequence is 15 residues long. The CDR3 spells CATRAGQGGTGELFF. CDR3 in DNA: TGTGCCACCAGGGCGGGACAGGGGGGCACCGGGGAGCTGTTTTTT.